Given below is one T cell receptor (beta chain) in context. With 4 bases removed from V and 1 base from J, the gap between germline ends came to 22 bases. The CDR3 extends over 19 amino acids. The table came from immunoSEQ multiplex PCR; TCRdb's copy has only in-frame clones and leaves some out. The sample includes around 160,000 clones, 82% of them seen just once. The data were taken from a study of blood T cell repertoires in COVID-19. About the study: Sources were T cells, B-cell-depleted T cells, or PBMCs; the material itself was cDNA or gDNA.

The chain couples TRBV23-1 to TRBJ2-2; D is undetermined. TRBV23-1 qualifies as an ORF whose function is uncertain. Sequenced input: peripheral blood. The clonotype was recovered from a human donor with acute or convalescent COVID-19. The donor label of this sample is uncertain. The CDR3 here is CASSLEPHSGQKNTGELFF. The DNA of the CDR3 is TGCGCCAGCAGTCTCGAACCCCACTCGGGTCAGAAGAACACCGGGGAGCTGTTTTTT.